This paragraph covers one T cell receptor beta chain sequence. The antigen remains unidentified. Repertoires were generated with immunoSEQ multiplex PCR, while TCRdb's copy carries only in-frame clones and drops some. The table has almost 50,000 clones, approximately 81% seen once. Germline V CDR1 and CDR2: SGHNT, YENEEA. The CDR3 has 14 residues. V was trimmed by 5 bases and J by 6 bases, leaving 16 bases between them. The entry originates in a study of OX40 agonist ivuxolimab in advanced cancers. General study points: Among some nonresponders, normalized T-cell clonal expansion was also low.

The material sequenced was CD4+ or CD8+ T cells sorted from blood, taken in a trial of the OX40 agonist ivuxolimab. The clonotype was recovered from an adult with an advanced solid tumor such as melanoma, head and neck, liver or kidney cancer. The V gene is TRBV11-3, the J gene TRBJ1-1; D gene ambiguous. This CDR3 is CASSPLLEGAEAFF. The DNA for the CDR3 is TGTGCCAGCAGCCCTTTATTAGAGGGCGCTGAAGCTTTCTTT. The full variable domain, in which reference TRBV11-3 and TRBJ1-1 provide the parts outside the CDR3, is EAGVVQSPRYKIIEKKQPVAFWCNPISGHNTLYWYLQNLGQGPELLIRYENEEAVDDSQLPKDRFSAERLKGVDSTLKIQPAELGDSAVYLCASSPLLEGAEAFFGQGTRLTVV.